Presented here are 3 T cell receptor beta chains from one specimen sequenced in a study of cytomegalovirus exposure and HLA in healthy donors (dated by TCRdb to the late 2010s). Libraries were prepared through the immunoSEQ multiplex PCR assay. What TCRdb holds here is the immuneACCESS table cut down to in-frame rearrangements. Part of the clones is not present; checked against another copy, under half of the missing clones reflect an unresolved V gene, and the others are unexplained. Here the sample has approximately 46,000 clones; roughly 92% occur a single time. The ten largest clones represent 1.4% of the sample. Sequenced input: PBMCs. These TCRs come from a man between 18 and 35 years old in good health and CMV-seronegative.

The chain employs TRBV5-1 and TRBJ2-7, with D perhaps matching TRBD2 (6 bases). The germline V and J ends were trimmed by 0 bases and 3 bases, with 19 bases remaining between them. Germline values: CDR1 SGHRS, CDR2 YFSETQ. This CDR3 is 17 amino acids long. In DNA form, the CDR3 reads TGCGCCAGCAGCTTGGGGGGACTGGGTCTGAGGGACTACGAGCAGTACTTC. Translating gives CASSLGGLGLRDYEQYF.

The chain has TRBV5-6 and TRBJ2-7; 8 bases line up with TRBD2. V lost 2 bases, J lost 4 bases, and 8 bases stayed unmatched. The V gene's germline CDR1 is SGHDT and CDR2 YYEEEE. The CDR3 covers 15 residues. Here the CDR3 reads CASSLAAGALYEQYF. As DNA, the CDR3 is TGTGCCAGCAGCTTAGCAGCGGGAGCGTTGTACGAGCAGTACTTC.

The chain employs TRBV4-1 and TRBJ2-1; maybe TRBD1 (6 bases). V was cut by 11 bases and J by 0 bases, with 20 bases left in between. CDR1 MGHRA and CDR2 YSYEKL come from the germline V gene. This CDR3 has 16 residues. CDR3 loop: CARGAGTRSSYNEQFF. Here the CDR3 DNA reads TGCGCCCGTGGGGCCGGGACACGGAGCTCCTACAATGAGCAGTTCTTC.